Listed here are 27 T cell receptor beta chains from one sample, sequenced in a study of beta chain features in type 1 diabetes. Their cognate antigens are unknown. Study-wide results and limits: Patients with Type 1 diabetes showed moderately but significantly shorter TCRB CDR3s in all four CD4+ subsets.

What was sequenced were expressed TCRB transcripts, since all of the isolated RNA had been reverse transcribed. The table came from immunoSEQ multiplex PCR; TCRdb's copy has only in-frame clones and leaves some out. The sample includes some 52,000 clones, less than 55% of them seen just once. The sequencing sample was made of Tregs from blood. The receptors shown here come from a man aged 25 to 45 with type 1 diabetes.

This sequence joins TRBV5-4 and TRBJ2-2; 10 bases agree with TRBD2. CDR3 length: 16 amino acids. Germline values: CDR1 SGHNT, CDR2 YYREEE (reference sequence). The ends lost 0 bases at V and 6 bases at J; junction bases unmatched: 5. In nucleotides, the CDR3 is TGTGCCAGCAGCTTGGGCAGCGGGAGGGTTCCCGGGGAGCTGTTTTTT. Amino acids: CASSLGSGRVPGELFF.

This clone appeared once. This chain links TRBV30 with TRBJ2-5; D is perhaps TRBD1 (6 bases). This CDR3 comprises 13 residues. The germline V and J ends were trimmed by 2 bases and 5 bases, with 12 bases remaining between them. Germline V lookup: CDR1 GTSNPN, CDR2 SVGIG (reference sequence). CDR3 in amino acids: CAWSTGLRETQYF. CDR3 DNA sequence: TGTGCCTGGAGTACAGGGTTGAGGGAGACCCAGTACTTC.

The genes are TRBV13 and TRBJ1-4, with 7 bases that match TRBD1. Germline values: CDR1 PRHDT, CDR2 FYEKMQ (reference sequence). This CDR3 is 14 amino acids long. Unmatched junction bases numbered 6, after V lost 4 bases and J lost 7 bases. CDR3 coding DNA: TGTGCCAGCAGCTCGACAGGGTGGCCTGAAAAACTGTTTTTT. This codes for CASSSTGWPEKLFF.

V is TRBV7-3 and J is TRBJ1-1; 7 bases agree with TRBD1. V lost 2 bases and J lost 8; bases outside the gene matches: 5. The CDR3 spans 13 residues. The germline V gene has CDR1 SGHTA and CDR2 FQGTGA. CDR3 in amino acids: CASSLVQTGEAFF. In DNA form, the CDR3 reads TGTGCCAGCAGCTTAGTACAGACAGGGGAAGCTTTCTTT.

This clone was detected only a few times. The J gene is TRBJ1-2, the V gene TRBV5-5; D possibly corresponds to TRBD1 (6 bases). Germline V gives CDR1 SGHKS, CDR2 YYEKEE (reference sequence). The CDR3 runs 17 residues. V lost 4 bases, J lost 0 bases, and 19 bases lay in between. CDR3: CASSRLQIGGTNYGYTF. Here the CDR3 DNA reads TGTGCCAGCAGCCGACTGCAAATAGGGGGAACTAACTATGGCTACACCTTC.

This clone occurred a few times. This chain uses TRBV5-1 with TRBJ2-2, with a tentative D call TRBD2 (5 bases). Trimming removed 4 bases at V and 3 bases at J, with 16 bases between. The CDR3 runs 16 residues. From germline, CDR1 is SGHRS and CDR2 YFSETQ. The CDR3 is CASSPAALADTGELFF. CDR3 nucleotide sequence: TGCGCCAGCAGCCCCGCGGCGCTAGCTGACACCGGGGAGCTGTTTTTT.

This rearrangement joins TRBV28 to TRBJ1-2; 8 bases match TRBD1. The CDR3 contains 14 residues. Per germline, CDR1 MDHEN and CDR2 SYDVKM. V lost 3 bases and J lost 8; bases outside the gene matches: 8. CDR3 bases: TGTGCCAGCAGTTTGGTTCAGGGGGCATGGGGCTACACCTTC. Its translation: CASSLVQGAWGYTF.

The chain combines TRBV5-6 with TRBJ2-7; tentative D call: TRBD1 (5 bases). The CDR3 totals 17 residues. V lost 0 bases and J lost 0, with 16 bases in between. Germline-derived CDR1 and CDR2 are SGHDT and YYEEEE. CDR3 loop: CASSLAGFWGSSYEQYF. Here the CDR3 DNA reads TGTGCCAGCAGCTTGGCTGGGTTCTGGGGCAGCTCCTACGAGCAGTACTTC.

The chain is built from TRBV7-9 and TRBJ2-5; TRBD1 matches at 9 bases. Per the germline V gene, CDR1 is SEHNR and CDR2 is FQNEAQ (reference sequence). Trimming took 5 bases from V and 5 from J; bases not matched to a gene: 0. The CDR3 spans 12 residues. CDR3 amino acids: CASSGTGETQYF. The DNA for the CDR3 is TGTGCCAGCAGCGGGACAGGGGAGACCCAGTACTTC.

V is TRBV11-2 and J is TRBJ2-2; no definite D call. The CDR3 is made up of 12 amino acids. V shed 6 bases and J shed 6 bases, with 8 bases lying between them. CDR1 and CDR2 from the germline V gene are SGHAT and FQNNGV. In nucleotides, the CDR3 is TGTGCCAGCAGGATATGGCCCGGGGAGCTGTTTTTT. Protein sequence: CASRIWPGELFF.

V is TRBV4-1 and J is TRBJ2-1; 11 bases align to TRBD2. Germline trimming cut 2 bases from V and 5 bases from J; bases unmatched to any gene: 5. This CDR3 is built from 16 residues. In germline, CDR1 is MGHRA, CDR2 YSYEKL. The CDR3 coding sequence is TGCGCCAGCAGCCAACGGCGACTAGCGGGAAACAATGAGCAGTTCTTC. Protein product: CASSQRRLAGNNEQFF.

The CDR3: CASSSTGQSYEQYF. The CDR3, as DNA: TGTGCCAGCAGCTCGACCGGACAGTCCTACGAGCAGTACTTC. V gene TRBV7-8 combines with J gene TRBJ2-7; perhaps TRBD1 as D (6 bases). The CDR3 loop spans 14 amino acids. The V and J ends lost 4 bases and 1 base respectively, with 11 bases between them. From germline, CDR1 is SGHVS and CDR2 FQNEAQ. Based on the CDR3 plus reference TRBV7-8 and TRBJ2-7, the full variable domain is GAGVSQSPRYKVAKRGQDVALRCDPISGHVSLFWYQQALGQGPEFLTYFQNEAQLDKSGLPSDRFFAERPEGSVSTLKIQRTQQEDSAVYLCASSSTGQSYEQYFGPGTRLTVT.

This clone turned up a few times. This chain uses TRBV5-1 with TRBJ2-5, with TRBD1 as a possible D gene (6 bases). This CDR3 has 15 residues. V lost 1 base and J lost 4, with 14 bases in between. Germline V gene lookup returns CDR1 SGHRS and CDR2 YFSETQ. The CDR3 protein is CASSLITGSAETQYF. CDR3 bases: TGCGCCAGCAGCTTGATAACAGGGTCGGCAGAGACCCAGTACTTC.

As concerns this clone: The same CDR3 can be traced to other DNA sequences in this sample. The chain is built from TRBV18 and TRBJ2-2; the match to TRBD1 covers 10 bases. The CDR3 extends over 15 amino acids. Germline CDR1 is KGHSH and CDR2 is LQKENI. Trimming took 2 bases from V and 3 from J; bases not matched to a gene: 0. CDR3 nucleotides: TGTGCCAGCTCACCAGGGACAGGGGACACCGGGGAGCTGTTTTTT. Its protein product is CASSPGTGDTGELFF. The entire variable domain, with the rest obtained from reference TRBV18 and TRBJ2-2, is as follows: NAGVMQNPRHLVRRRGQEARLRCSPMKGHSHVYWYRQLPEEGLKFMVYLQKENIIDESGMPKERFSAEFPKEGPSILRIQQVVRGDSAAYFCASSPGTGDTGELFFGEGSRLTVL.

The rearrangement uses TRBV9 and TRBJ2-1; D unresolved. The CDR3 runs 16 residues. Trimming took 1 base from V and 0 from J, leaving 11 bases between them. In germline, CDR1 is SGDLS, CDR2 YYNGEE. CDR3 amino acids: CASSVTSSSSYNEQFF. CDR3 nucleotide sequence: TGTGCCAGCAGCGTAACCTCAAGTAGCTCCTACAATGAGCAGTTCTTC.

V and J are TRBV16 and TRBJ1-2, with a possible D match to TRBD1 (5 bases). V was pared by 0 bases and J by 4 bases, with 12 bases between. From germline, CDR1 is KGHSY and CDR2 FQNENV. The CDR3 runs to 15 residues. The CDR3 here is CASSQSTGGGYGYTF. The CDR3, as DNA: TGTGCCAGCAGCCAATCAACAGGCGGTGGCTATGGCTACACCTTC.

This clone was observed a handful of times. This sequence joins TRBV5-1 and TRBJ2-4; weak D call: TRBD1 (5 bases). The germline V and J ends were trimmed by 4 bases and 0 bases, with 8 bases remaining between them. Germline V lookup: CDR1 SGHRS, CDR2 YFSETQ. The CDR3 consists of 14 residues. The CDR3 DNA sequence: TGCGCCAGCAGCGCACAGGTAGCCAAAAACATTCAGTACTTC. Its translation: CASSAQVAKNIQYF.

In this sample, this clone turned up once. The chain uses TRBV28 and TRBJ1-5; D is perhaps TRBD1 (6 bases). CDR1 is MDHEN and CDR2 is SYDVKM in the germline V gene. V was cut by 4 bases and J by 5 bases, with 15 bases left in between. This CDR3 contains 15 residues. The CDR3 protein is CASSSTRQADQPQHF. The CDR3 coding sequence is TGTGCCAGCAGTTCAACCCGACAGGCAGATCAGCCCCAGCATTTT.

V gene TRBV6-5 combines with J gene TRBJ2-3; TRBD2 matches 12 bases. Looked up from germline, CDR1 is MNHEY and CDR2 is SVGAGI. The CDR3 totals 16 residues. V was clipped by 4 bases and J by 0 bases; unmatched bases: 2. CDR3 amino acids: CASSLLAGGSTDTQYF. The CDR3 coding sequence is TGTGCCAGCAGTTTACTAGCGGGAGGAAGCACAGATACGCAGTATTTT.

This clone was detected a few times. This chain connects TRBV6-5 to TRBJ2-3; D is unclear. Germline V gene sequence: CDR1 MNHEY, CDR2 SVGAGI. The length of the CDR3 is 15 residues. V shed 0 bases and J shed 4 bases, with 11 bases lying between them. The CDR3 is CASSYSLSSPDTQYF. CDR3 sequence (DNA): TGTGCCAGCAGTTACTCCCTAAGCTCCCCAGATACGCAGTATTTT.

The chain links TRBV5-1 to TRBJ2-3; no clear D. This CDR3 region has 14 residues. The V end lost 4 bases, the J end lost 5 bases, and 14 bases lay between the germline ends. Germline CDR1 SGHRS, CDR2 YFSETQ. DNA for the CDR3: TGCGCCAGCAGCATATCTGGCGGCGTAGATACGCAGTATTTT. This codes for CASSISGGVDTQYF.

The chain has TRBV11-1 and TRBJ1-1; D unresolved. The CDR3 has 13 residues. Trimming stripped 5 bases from V and 11 bases from J, with 18 bases between. CDR1 and CDR2 from the germline V gene are SGHAT and FQDESV (reference sequence). The CDR3 coding sequence is TGTGCCAGCAGCCCAGGATTGATGGTTGGGGCTTTCTTT. This translates into CASSPGLMVGAFF.

This sequence joins TRBV10-3 and TRBJ2-1; 8 nucleotides align to TRBD1. Germline V gene lookup returns CDR1 ENHRY and CDR2 SYGVKD. The ends lost 7 bases at V and 4 bases at J; junction bases unmatched: 6. The CDR3 sequence is 14 residues long. CDR3 DNA sequence: TGTGCCATCACGGGAGACAGGGGTTACAATGAGCAGTTCTTC. This codes for CAITGDRGYNEQFF.

This clone turned up a few times. The chain carries TRBV7-3 and TRBJ2-1; 15 nucleotides match TRBD2. Germline V lookup: CDR1 SGHTA, CDR2 FQGTGA. The CDR3 runs 16 residues. Germline trimming cut 3 bases from V and 9 bases from J; bases unmatched to any gene: 6. The DNA for the CDR3 is TGTGCCAGCAGCTTGGGGGGACTAGCGGGAGGCGGTGAGCAGTTCTTC. Amino acids: CASSLGGLAGGGEQFF.

The chain couples TRBV15 to TRBJ2-7, with TRBD2 matching 8 bases. In germline, CDR1 is LNHNV, CDR2 YYDKDF (reference sequence). Unmatched junction bases numbered 4, after V lost 5 bases and J lost 7 bases. CDR3 length: 12 residues. CDR3 sequence: CATSGLAREQYF. CDR3 nucleotide sequence: TGTGCCACCAGCGGACTAGCCCGAGAGCAGTACTTC.

This clone was seen only a few times. J is TRBJ1-6 and V is TRBV18; maybe TRBD1 (5 bases). The CDR3 loop spans 17 amino acids. Germline lookup yields CDR1 KGHSH and CDR2 LQKENI. V shed 3 bases and J shed 7 bases, with 19 bases lying between them. Written as DNA, the CDR3 is TGTGCCAGCTCACCCCAACCCCTGACAGACTCAAATTCACCCCTCCACTTT. It codes for CASSPQPLTDSNSPLHF.

The chain recombines TRBV27 with TRBJ2-7; tentative D call: TRBD2 (5 bases). V lost 3 bases and J lost 2, with 14 bases in between. Looked up from germline, CDR1 is MNHEY and CDR2 is SMNVEV (reference sequence). This CDR3 spans 15 amino acids. The CDR3 nucleotides are TGTGCCAGCAGTTTTTCGACCGGGATGGCCTACGAGCAGTACTTC. Protein product: CASSFSTGMAYEQYF.